This is a list of T cell receptor beta chains from one sample in a study of T cells expressing NK-cell markers. For each CDR3 protein, TCRdb gives one entry from its re-call of the 5' RACE reads, without DNA. This table holds about 3,200 distinct CDR3 sequences. The sequencing input was blood T cells: a sorted CD56 or NKG2C T cell subset, CD4+ or CD8+ T cells, or bulk PBMC T cells (not recorded which). These TCRs come from a young woman in good health. The CDR3 runs from the conserved cysteine through the conserved F or W. Fields, in order: clone size, V gene, J gene, CDR3 protein. Clone sizes are given selectively: once, few, many, or a class where the clone is expanded.

NA,TRBV7-9,TRBJ2-7,CASNNWDFYEQYF
NA,TRBV20-1,TRBJ1-5,CSAPGVYSNQPQHF
NA,TRBV25-1,TRBJ2-5,CASSAPSGRAAMETQYF
NA,TRBV27,TRBJ1-4,CASSLRDREEKLFF
NA,TRBV4-2,TRBJ2-5,CASSQEGTGTQETQYF
NA,TRBV5-1,TRBJ1-2,CASSFGTGGGGYTF
NA,TRBV10-1,TRBJ2-1,CASSESGTSVVHEQFF
medium-sized,TRBV6-4,TRBJ2-6,CASSDSLAGANVLTF
NA,TRBV11-3,TRBJ2-1,CASSLDPRGGAAEQFF
NA,TRBV6-5,TRBJ2-5,CASSPTSGGAETQYF
NA,TRBV25-1,TRBJ1-6,CASSPPGQGSSPLHF
NA,TRBV5-5,TRBJ2-7,CASSWNSFYEQYF
NA,TRBV6-1,TRBJ1-3,CASSEGFSGNTIYF
NA,TRBV9,TRBJ2-7,CASSVAPGQAYEQYF
medium-sized,TRBV25-1,TRBJ2-1,CATTSGSDSGWSYNEQFF
NA,TRBV20-1,TRBJ2-5,CSARIGVQSETQYF
medium-sized,TRBV15,TRBJ2-3,CATSSGLAHTDTQYF
NA,TRBV19,TRBJ2-1,CASSKGEIYNEQFF
medium-sized,TRBV3-1,TRBJ1-6,CASRDLTREISPLHF
NA,TRBV25-1,TRBJ2-1,CASSPPGDYNEQFF
NA,TRBV12-3/TRBV12-4,TRBJ2-4,CASGNLGGQNIQYF
medium-sized,TRBV20-1,TRBJ1-1,CSASNPGAHTEAFF
medium-sized,TRBV6-2/TRBV6-3,TRBJ2-7,CASSLTETYEQYF
NA,TRBV30,TRBJ2-6,CAWSPLRLSGANVLTF
NA,TRBV6-2/TRBV6-3,TRBJ2-6,CASGDRSSGANVLTF
NA,TRBV12-3/TRBV12-4,TRBJ2-2,CASIRQGAGELFF
NA,TRBV25-1,TRBJ1-2,CASSSRDRVYGYTF
NA,TRBV6-2/TRBV6-3,TRBJ2-6,CASSLDSGANVLTF
NA,TRBV5-1,TRBJ1-1,CASTLSAGGTEAFF
NA,TRBV6-4,TRBJ2-3,CASSPGTLESDTQYF
NA,TRBV4-3,TRBJ1-1,CASSQDRGRGGTEAFF
medium-sized,TRBV5-1,TRBJ1-2,CASSWIGDGYTF
NA,TRBV12-3/TRBV12-4,TRBJ2-7,CASSPSGDISYEQYF
NA,TRBV7-9,TRBJ1-1,CASSFGAGTEAFF
NA,TRBV14,TRBJ2-7,CASSQEKWGIPYEQYF
medium-sized,TRBV25-1,TRBJ2-5,CASSESQSTTRQETQYF
NA,TRBV20-1,TRBJ1-1,CSVTNMNTEAFF
NA,TRBV25-1,TRBJ2-1,CASSEYTAGREQFF
medium-sized,TRBV11-2,TRBJ2-5,CASRRRGWIERQETQYF
large,TRBV5-1,TRBJ2-1,CASSTGTGLPYNEQFF
NA,TRBV10-2,TRBJ1-6,CASSDRRDSPLHF
NA,TRBV6-2/TRBV6-3,TRBJ2-3,CASSSTAGGGTDTQYF
NA,TRBV11-2,TRBJ1-1,CASSLDSVTYSGAFF
NA,TRBV6-1,TRBJ2-2,CASSEKSGAAGELFF
NA,TRBV25-1,TRBJ2-1,CASSRYNEQFF
NA,TRBV30,TRBJ2-6,CALLGGQGFSGANVLTF
NA,TRBV6-2/TRBV6-3,TRBJ2-5,CASSWGRGEPETQYF
NA,TRBV12-3/TRBV12-4,TRBJ2-1,CASSLRGGAGNEQFF
medium-sized,TRBV6-2/TRBV6-3,TRBJ2-4,CASSYRDRDIQYF